This record concerns one T cell receptor beta chain sequence. The repertoire was sequenced with immunoSEQ multiplex PCR; TCRdb's copy has only in-frame clones and lacks some. This sample has approximately 69,000 clones, with 84% found just once. The CDR3 length is 14 residues. Germline V gives CDR1 LNHNV, CDR2 YYDKDF (reference sequence). Trimming pared 0 bases from V and 0 bases from J, leaving 3 bases between. The data were obtained in a study of OX40 agonist ivuxolimab in advanced cancers. The chain combines TRBV15 with TRBJ1-3; D is unclear. The sequencing here drew on CD4+ or CD8+ T cells sorted from blood, taken in a trial of the OX40 agonist ivuxolimab. The sequence was collected from an adult with an advanced solid tumor such as melanoma, head and neck, liver or kidney cancer. CDR3 in DNA: TGTGCCACCAGCAGAGATATCTCTGGAAACACCATATATTTT. This gives the protein CATSRDISGNTIYF.